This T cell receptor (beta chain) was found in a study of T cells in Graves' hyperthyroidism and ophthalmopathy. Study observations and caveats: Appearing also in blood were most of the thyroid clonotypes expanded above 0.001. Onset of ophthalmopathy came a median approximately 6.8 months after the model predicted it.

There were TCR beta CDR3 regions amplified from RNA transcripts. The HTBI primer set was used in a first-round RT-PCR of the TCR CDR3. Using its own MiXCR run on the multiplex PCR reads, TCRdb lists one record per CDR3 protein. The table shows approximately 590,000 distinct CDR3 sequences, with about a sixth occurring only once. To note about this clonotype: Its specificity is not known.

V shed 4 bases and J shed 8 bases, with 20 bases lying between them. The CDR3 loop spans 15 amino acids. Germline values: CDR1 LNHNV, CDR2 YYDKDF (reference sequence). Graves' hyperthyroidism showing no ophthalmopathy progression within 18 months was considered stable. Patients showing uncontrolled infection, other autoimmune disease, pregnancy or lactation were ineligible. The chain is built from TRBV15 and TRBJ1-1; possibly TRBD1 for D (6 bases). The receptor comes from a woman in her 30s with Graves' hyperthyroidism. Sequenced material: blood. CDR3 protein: CATSKPIMTGGEAFF. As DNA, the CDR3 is TGTGCCACCAGCAAGCCCATCATGACAGGAGGGGAAGCTTTCTTT. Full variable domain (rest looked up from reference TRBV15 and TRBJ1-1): DAMVIQNPRYQVTQFGKPVTLSCSQTLNHNVMYWYQQKSSQAPKLLFHYYDKDFNNEADTPDNFQSRRPNTSFCFLDIRSPGLGDTAMYLCATSKPIMTGGEAFFGQGTRLTVV.